This paragraph reports one T cell receptor beta chain. Germline V CDR1 and CDR2: KGHSH, LQKENI. V was shortened by 3 bases and J by 1 base, with 6 bases between the two germline ends. This CDR3 comprises 13 residues. This entry comes from a study of blood T cell repertoires in COVID-19. Original processing notes: Reference gene primer amplification gave estimated nucleated cell counts. Clones were sequenced by immunoSEQ multiplex PCR, and TCRdb holds only the in-frame ones, with some missing. That table supplies the V and J calls and clone size; D and trimming were determined from the DNA. The profile covers about 120,000 clones, with 85% to 90% appearing a single time and less than 30% taken by the ten largest.

This clonotype was obtained from a man between 65 and 85 years old with active or convalescent COVID-19. V usage is TRBV18 and J usage is TRBJ1-1; no definite D call. Source material: peripheral blood. The CDR3 nucleotides are TGTGCCAGCTCACCTCAGGAGAACACTGAAGCTTTCTTT. This gives the protein CASSPQENTEAFF.